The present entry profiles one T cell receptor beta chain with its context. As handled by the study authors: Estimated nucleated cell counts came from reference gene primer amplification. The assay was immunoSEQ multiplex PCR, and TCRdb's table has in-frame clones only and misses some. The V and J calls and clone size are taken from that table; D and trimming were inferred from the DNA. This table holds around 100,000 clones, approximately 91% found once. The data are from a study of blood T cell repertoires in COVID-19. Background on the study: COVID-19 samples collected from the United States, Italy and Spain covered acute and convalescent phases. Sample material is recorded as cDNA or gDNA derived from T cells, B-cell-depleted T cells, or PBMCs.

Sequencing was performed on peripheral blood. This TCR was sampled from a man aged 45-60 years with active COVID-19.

The CDR3 region has the DNA TGTGCCAGCAGCTTAGGAGATCAAGAGACCCAGTACTTC. Translating it yields CASSLGDQETQYF. J is TRBJ2-5 and V is TRBV11-3; D is uncertain. CDR1 and CDR2 from the germline V gene are SGHNT and YENEEA. The V and J ends lost 1 base and 2 bases respectively, with 5 bases between them. CDR3 length: 13 amino acids.